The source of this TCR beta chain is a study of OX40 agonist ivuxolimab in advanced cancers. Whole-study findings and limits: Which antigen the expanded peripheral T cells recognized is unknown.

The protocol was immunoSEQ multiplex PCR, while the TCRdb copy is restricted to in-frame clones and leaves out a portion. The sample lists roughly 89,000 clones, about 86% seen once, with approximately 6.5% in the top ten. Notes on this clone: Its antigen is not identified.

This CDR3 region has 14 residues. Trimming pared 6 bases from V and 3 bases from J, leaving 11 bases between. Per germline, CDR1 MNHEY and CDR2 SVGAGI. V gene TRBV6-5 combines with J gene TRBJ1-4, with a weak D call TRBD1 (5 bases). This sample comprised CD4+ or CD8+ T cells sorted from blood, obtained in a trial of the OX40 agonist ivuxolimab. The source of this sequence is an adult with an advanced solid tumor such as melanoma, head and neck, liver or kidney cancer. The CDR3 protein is CASRTPGANEKLFF. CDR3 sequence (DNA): TGTGCCAGCAGGACCCCGGGGGCTAATGAAAAACTGTTTTTT.